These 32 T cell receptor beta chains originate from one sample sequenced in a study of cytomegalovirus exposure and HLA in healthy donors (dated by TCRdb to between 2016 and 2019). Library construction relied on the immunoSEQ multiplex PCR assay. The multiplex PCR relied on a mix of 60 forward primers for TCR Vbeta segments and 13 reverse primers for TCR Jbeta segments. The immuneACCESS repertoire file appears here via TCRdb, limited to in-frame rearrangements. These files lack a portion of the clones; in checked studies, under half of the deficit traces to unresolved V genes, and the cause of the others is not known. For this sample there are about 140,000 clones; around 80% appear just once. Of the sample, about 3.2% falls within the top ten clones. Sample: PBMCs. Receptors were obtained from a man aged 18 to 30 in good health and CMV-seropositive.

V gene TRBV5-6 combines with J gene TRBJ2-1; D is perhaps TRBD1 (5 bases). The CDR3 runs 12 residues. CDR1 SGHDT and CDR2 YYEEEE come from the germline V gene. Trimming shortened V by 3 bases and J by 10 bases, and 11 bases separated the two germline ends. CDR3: CASSSGIWEQFF. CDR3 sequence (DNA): TGTGCCAGCAGCTCAGGGATTTGGGAGCAGTTCTTC.

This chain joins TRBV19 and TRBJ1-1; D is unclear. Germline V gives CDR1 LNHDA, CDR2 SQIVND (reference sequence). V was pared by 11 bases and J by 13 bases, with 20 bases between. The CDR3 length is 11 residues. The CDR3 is CASAGSPRVFF. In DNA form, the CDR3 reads TGTGCCTCAGCCGGGAGTCCTAGGGTTTTCTTT.

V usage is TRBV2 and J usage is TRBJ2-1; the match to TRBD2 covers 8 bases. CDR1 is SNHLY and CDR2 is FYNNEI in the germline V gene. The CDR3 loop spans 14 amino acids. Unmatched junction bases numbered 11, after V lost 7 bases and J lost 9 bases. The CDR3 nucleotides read TGTGCCAGCAAAGGCTCGCGGGAGGACGGTGAGCAGTTCTTC. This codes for CASKGSREDGEQFF.

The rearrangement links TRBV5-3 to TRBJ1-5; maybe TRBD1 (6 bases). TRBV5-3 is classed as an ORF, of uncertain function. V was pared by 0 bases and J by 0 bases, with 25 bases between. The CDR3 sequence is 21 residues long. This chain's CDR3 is CARSLANGRGELISSNQPQHF. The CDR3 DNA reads TGTGCCAGAAGCTTGGCCAATGGCAGGGGAGAGCTGATAAGTAGCAATCAGCCCCAGCATTTT.

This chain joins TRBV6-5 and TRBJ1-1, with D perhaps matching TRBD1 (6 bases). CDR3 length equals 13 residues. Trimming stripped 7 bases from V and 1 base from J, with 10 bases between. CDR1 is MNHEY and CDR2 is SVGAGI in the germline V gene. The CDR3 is CASKDRRNTEAFF. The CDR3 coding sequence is TGTGCCAGCAAGGACAGACGGAACACTGAAGCTTTCTTT.

The CDR3 nucleotides read TGTGCCACCAGCGGGGGGACGGCTGGGGCCCACGAGCAGTACTTC. This gives the protein CATSGGTAGAHEQYF. The chain is built from TRBV15 and TRBJ2-7, with D possibly TRBD2 on 6 matching bases. The germline V gene encodes CDR1 LNHNV and CDR2 YYDKDF (reference sequence). V dropped 5 bases and J dropped 5 bases, with 19 bases sitting between them. The CDR3 length is 15 residues.

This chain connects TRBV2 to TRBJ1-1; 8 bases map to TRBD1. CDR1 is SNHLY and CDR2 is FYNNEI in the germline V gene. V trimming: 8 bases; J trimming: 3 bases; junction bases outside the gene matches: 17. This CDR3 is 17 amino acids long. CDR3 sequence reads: CASQLQQGARRDTEAFF. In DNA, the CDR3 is TGTGCCAGCCAACTTCAGCAGGGGGCGCGTCGAGACACTGAAGCTTTCTTT.

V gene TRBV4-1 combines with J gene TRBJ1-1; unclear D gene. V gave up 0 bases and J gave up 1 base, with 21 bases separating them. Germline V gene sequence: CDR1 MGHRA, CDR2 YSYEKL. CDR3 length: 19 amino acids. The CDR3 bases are TGCGCCAGCAGCCAAGATGTGGGGAAAGCGAACCGGGGGAACACTGAAGCTTTCTTT. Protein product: CASSQDVGKANRGNTEAFF.

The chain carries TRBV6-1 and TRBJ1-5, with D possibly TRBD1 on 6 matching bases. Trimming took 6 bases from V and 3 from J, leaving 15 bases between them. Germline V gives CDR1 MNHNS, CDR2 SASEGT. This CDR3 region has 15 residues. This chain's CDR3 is CASRSQGTINQPQHF. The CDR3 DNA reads TGTGCCAGCAGATCACAGGGTACAATCAATCAGCCCCAGCATTTT.

CDR3 in amino acids: CASVVVQGDIQYF. DNA of the CDR3: TGTGCCAGCGTGGTAGTTCAGGGGGACATTCAGTACTTC. V and J are TRBV6-1 and TRBJ2-4; 7 bases map to TRBD1. The trim removed 8 bases at V and 8 bases at J, leaving 9 bases unmatched. The germline V gene has CDR1 MNHNS and CDR2 SASEGT. The CDR3 has 13 residues.

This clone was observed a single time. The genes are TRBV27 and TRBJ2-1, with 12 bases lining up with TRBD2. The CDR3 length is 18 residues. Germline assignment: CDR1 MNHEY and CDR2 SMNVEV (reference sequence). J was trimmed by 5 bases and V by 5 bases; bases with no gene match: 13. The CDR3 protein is CASSITSGTSGYNNEQFF. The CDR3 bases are TGTGCCAGCAGTATAACTTCCGGGACTAGCGGGTATAACAATGAGCAGTTCTTC.

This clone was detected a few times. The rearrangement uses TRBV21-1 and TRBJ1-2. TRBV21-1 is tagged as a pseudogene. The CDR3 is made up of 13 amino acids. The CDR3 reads CASSKDEEAGALF. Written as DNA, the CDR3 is TGTGCCAGCAGCAAAGACGAGGAGGCGGGGGCCCTCTTC.

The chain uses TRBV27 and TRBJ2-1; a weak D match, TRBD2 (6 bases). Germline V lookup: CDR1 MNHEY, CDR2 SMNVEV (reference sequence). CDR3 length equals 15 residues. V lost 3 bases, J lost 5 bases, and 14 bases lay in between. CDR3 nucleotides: TGTGCCAGCAGTTTTACGGGGGTACGGAACAATGAGCAGTTCTTC. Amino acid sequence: CASSFTGVRNNEQFF.

Here the CDR3 reads CASSNSGTITGELFF. For the CDR3, the DNA is TGTGCCAGTAGTAACTCGGGGACAATTACCGGGGAGCTGTTTTTT. The chain has TRBV19 and TRBJ2-2, with a weak D call TRBD1 (6 bases). V was cut by 4 bases and J by 5 bases, with 14 bases left in between. CDR1 LNHDA and CDR2 SQIVND come from the germline V gene (reference sequence). The CDR3 has 15 amino acids.

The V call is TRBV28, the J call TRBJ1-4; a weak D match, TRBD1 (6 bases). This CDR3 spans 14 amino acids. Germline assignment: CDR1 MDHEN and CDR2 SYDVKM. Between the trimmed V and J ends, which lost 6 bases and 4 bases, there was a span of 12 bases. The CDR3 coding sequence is TGTGCCAGCAGCAAAGGACAGTATAATGAAAAACTGTTTTTT. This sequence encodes CASSKGQYNEKLFF.

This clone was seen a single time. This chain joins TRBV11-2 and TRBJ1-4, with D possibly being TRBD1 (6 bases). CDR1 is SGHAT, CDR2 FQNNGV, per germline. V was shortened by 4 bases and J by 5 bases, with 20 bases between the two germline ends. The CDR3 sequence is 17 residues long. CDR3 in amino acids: CASSSTRGGRGNEKLFF. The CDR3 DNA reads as TGTGCCAGCAGCTCGACGAGGGGCGGCAGGGGAAATGAAAAACTGTTTTTT.

The CDR3 region is CASSLQPGAGGRQETQYF. The DNA for the CDR3 is TGCGCCAGCAGCTTACAACCGGGGGCGGGAGGGCGACAAGAGACCCAGTACTTC. V gene TRBV5-1 combines with J gene TRBJ2-5, with TRBD2 matching 9 bases. The CDR3 loop spans 18 amino acids. V dropped 2 bases and J dropped 2; count of bases not matched to a gene: 13. Germline V gene data show CDR1 as SGHRS and CDR2 as YFSETQ.

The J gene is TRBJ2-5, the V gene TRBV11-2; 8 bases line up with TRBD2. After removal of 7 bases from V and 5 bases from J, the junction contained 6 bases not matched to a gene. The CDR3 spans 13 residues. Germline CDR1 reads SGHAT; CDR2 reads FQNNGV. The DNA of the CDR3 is TGTGCCAGCATCGGGGGGGGGTACGAGACCCAGTACTTC. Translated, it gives CASIGGGYETQYF.

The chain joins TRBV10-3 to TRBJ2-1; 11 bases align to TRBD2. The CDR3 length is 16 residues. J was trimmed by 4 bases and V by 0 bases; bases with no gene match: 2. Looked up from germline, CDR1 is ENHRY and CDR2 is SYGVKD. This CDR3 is CAISESSSGGYNEQFF. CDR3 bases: TGTGCCATCAGTGAGTCTTCTAGCGGGGGGTACAATGAGCAGTTCTTC.

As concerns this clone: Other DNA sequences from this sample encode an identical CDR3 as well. The CDR3: CASILEQASEQYF. The CDR3 coding sequence is TGTGCCAGCATATTGGAACAGGCGTCCGAGCAGTACTTC. This chain uses TRBV2 with TRBJ2-7, with D possibly matching TRBD1 (5 bases). The length of the CDR3 is 13 residues. Germline values: CDR1 SNHLY, CDR2 FYNNEI. Between the trimmed V and J ends, which lost 7 bases and 6 bases, there was a span of 16 bases.

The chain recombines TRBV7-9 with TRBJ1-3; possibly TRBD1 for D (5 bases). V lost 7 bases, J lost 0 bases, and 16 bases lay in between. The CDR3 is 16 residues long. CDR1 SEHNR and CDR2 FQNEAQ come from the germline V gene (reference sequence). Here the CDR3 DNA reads TGTGCCAGCATCCATTTTGGGGGGAGCTCTGGAAACACCATATATTTT. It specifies CASIHFGGSSGNTIYF.

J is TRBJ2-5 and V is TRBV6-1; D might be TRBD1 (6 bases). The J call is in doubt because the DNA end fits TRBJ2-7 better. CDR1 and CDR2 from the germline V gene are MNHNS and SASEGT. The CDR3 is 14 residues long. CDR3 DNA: TGTGCCAGCAGTCTGACAGGAGCCTCCTACGAGCAGTACTTC. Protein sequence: CASSLTGASYEQYF.

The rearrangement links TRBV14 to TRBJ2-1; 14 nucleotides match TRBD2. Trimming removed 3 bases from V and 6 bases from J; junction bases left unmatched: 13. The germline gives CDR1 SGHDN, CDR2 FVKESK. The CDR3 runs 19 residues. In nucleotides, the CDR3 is TGTGCCAGCAGCCAGCCCGGACTAGCGGGAGGTTGGAAAGGCAATGAGCAGTTCTTC. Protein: CASSQPGLAGGWKGNEQFF.

The CDR3 DNA reads as TGTGCCAGCAGTTTATCCGGGGGGGACTACGAGCAGTACTTC. It yields the protein CASSLSGGDYEQYF. The chain recombines TRBV27 with TRBJ2-7, with 8 nucleotides matching TRBD2. Trimming took 0 bases from V and 3 from J; bases not matched to a gene: 1. The CDR3 contains 14 residues. Germline CDR1 MNHEY, CDR2 SMNVEV (reference sequence).

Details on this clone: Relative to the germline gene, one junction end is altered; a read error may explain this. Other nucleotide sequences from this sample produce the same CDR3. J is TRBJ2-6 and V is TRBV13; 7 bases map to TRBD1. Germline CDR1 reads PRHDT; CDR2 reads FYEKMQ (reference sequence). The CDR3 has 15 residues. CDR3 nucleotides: TGTGCCAGCAGCTTCGCCTATAAGGGGGCCAACGTCCTGACCTTC. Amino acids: CASSFAYKGANVLTF.

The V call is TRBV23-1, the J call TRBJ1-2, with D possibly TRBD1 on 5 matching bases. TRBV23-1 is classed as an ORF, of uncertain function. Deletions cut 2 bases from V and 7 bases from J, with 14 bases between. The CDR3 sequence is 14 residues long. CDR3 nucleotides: TGCGCCAGCAGTCAACCAAACAGGATGTGTGGCTACACCTTC. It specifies CASSQPNRMCGYTF.

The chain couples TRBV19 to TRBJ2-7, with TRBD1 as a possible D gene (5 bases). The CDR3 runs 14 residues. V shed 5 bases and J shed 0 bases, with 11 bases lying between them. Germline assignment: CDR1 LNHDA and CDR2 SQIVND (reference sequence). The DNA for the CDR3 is TGTGCCAGTAGTCTTCGACAGAGCTCCTACGAGCAGTACTTC. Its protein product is CASSLRQSSYEQYF. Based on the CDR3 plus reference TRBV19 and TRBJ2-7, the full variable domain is DGGITQSPKYLFRKEGQNVTLSCEQNLNHDAMYWYRQDPGQGLRLIYYSQIVNDFQKGDIAEGYSVSREKKESFPLTVTSAQKNPTAFYLCASSLRQSSYEQYFGPGTRLTVT.

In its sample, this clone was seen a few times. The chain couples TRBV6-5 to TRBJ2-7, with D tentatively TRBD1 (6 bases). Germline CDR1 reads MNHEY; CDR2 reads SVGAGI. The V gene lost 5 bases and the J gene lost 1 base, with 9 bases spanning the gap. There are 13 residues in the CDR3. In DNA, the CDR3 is TGTGCCAGCAGTCGGACAGAATCCTACGAGCAGTACTTC. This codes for CASSRTESYEQYF.

The CDR3 bases are TGTGCCAGCAGTGAACCTGGACTGGCGGGAGCGACCGGGGAGCTGTTTTTT. It encodes CASSEPGLAGATGELFF. This chain links TRBV6-1 with TRBJ2-2; 7 bases are a match to TRBD2. CDR1 and CDR2 (germline): MNHNS, SASEGT. Trimming removed 2 bases from V and 5 bases from J; junction bases left unmatched: 11. This CDR3 region has 17 residues.

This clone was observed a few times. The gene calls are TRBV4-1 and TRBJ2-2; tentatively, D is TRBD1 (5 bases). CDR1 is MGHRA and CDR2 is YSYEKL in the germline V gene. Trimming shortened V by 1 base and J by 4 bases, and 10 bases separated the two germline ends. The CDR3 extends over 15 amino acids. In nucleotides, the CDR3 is TGCGCCAGCAGCCAAGGAGACAGTCTCACCGGGGAGCTGTTTTTT. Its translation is CASSQGDSLTGELFF.

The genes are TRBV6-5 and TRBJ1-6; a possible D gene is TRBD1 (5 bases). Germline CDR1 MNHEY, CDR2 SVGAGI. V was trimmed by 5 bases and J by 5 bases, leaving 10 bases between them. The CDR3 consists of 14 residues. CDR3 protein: CASSKLGDNSPLHF. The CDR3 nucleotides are TGTGCCAGCAGTAAATTAGGGGATAATTCACCCCTCCACTTT.

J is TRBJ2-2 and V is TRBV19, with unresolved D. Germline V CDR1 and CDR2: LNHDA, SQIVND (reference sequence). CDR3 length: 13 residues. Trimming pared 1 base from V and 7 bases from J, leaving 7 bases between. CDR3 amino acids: CASSIGTDGELFF. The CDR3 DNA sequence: TGTGCCAGTAGTATAGGAACAGACGGGGAGCTGTTTTTT.